These T cell receptor beta chains were read from a single sample in a study of tumor-infiltrating lymphocytes in primary liver carcinoma. TCRdb ran MiXCR on the multiplex PCR reads and lists one entry per CDR3 protein. Of around 330,000 distinct CDR3 sequences detected, approximately 60% appear once; the ten largest clones hold 9%. The sequencing input was peripheral blood. These receptor sequences come from a man in his forties or fifties with primary liver carcinoma and hepatitis B virus infection. The CDR3 runs from the conserved cysteine through the conserved F or W. D genes are given only for firm matches. Clone sizes are given selectively: once, few, many, or a class where the clone is expanded.

>TRBV29-1|.|once|TRBJ2-7
CIVLGLDYEQYF
TGCATCGTCTTAGGACTGGACTACGAGCAGTACTTC
>TRBV4-1|TRBD1|many|TRBJ2-1
CASSPDRVARNEQFF
TGCGCCAGCAGCCCCGACAGGGTCGCGCGCAATGAGCAGTTCTTC
>TRBV29-1|TRBD1|.|TRBJ1-2
CSAEEGTGRGYTF
TGCAGCGCTGAAGAAGGGACAGGGAGGGGCTACACCTTT
>TRBV6-5|.|.|TRBJ2-3
CASTYFGAHTQYF
TGTGCCAGCACTTACTTCGGTGCACATACACAGTATTTT
>TRBV5-1|.|.|TRBJ2-2
CAISLHHRTNTGELFF
TGTGCCATCAGCCTACATCACAGGACGAACACCGGGGAGCTGTTTTTT
>TRBV28|TRBD1|.|TRBJ1-1
CASSSSTGITEAFF
TGTGCCAGCAGTTCCTCGACAGGGATCACTGAAGCTTTCTTT
>TRBV29-1|.|.|TRBJ2-7
CSVAPGTNELYF
.
>TRBV6-1|.|many|TRBJ2-2
CASSEETRVGELFF
TGTGCCAGCAGTGAAGAGACAAGGGTCGGGGAGCTGTTTTTT
>TRBV7-9|.|.|TRBJ2-1
CASSLEFVGNEQFF
TGTGCCAGCAGCTTAGAATTTGTCGGCAATGAGCAGTTCTTC
>TRBV11-1|TRBD2|.|TRBJ2-1
CANSRTSGYNEQFF
TGTGCCAATAGCCGGACTAGCGGCTACAATGAGCAGTTCTTT
>TRBV11-2|.|.|TRBJ2-3
CATSLPRNTDTLYF
TGTGCCACCAGCTTACCCAGAAACACAGATACGCTGTATTTT
>TRBV12-3/TRBV12-4|.|.|TRBJ2-2
CASAYATGAVF
TGTGCCAGCGCCTATGCAACCGGAGCTGTTTTT
>TRBV6-5|.|few|TRBJ2-6
CASSYGVAGANVLTF
TGTGCCAGCAGTTACGGGGTGGCTGGGGCCAACGTCCTGACTTTC
>TRBV29-1|.|.|TRBJ2-1
CTVVESFSYNEQFF
TGCACCGTCGTTGAAAGTTTCTCATACAATGAGCAGTTCTTC
>TRBV11-3|.|.|TRBJ2-1
CASSLGWGDYNEQFF
TGTGCCAGCAGTTTAGGTTGGGGGGACTACAATGAGCAGTTCTTC
>TRBV7-2|.|few|TRBJ2-3
CASRSMQDTQYF
TGTGCCAGCAGGTCCATGCAAGATACGCAGTATTTT
>TRBV12-3/TRBV12-4|.|.|TRBJ1-2
CASSLTVRNYGYAF
TGTGCCAGCAGTTTAACGGTCAGAAACTATGGCTACGCCTTC
>TRBV11-3|.|once|TRBJ2-1
CASSLASNNGRFF
TGTGCCAGCAGCTTAGCCTCGAACAATGGGCGGTTCTTC
>TRBV24-1|TRBD1|.|TRBJ1-1
CATCDADRAGDTEAFF
TGTGCCACCTGTGACGCGGACAGGGCGGGGGACACTGAAGCTTTCTTT
>TRBV5-6|.|few|TRBJ2-5
CASSLRVETQYF
TGTGCCAGCAGCTTGCGGGTAGAGACCCAGTACTTC
>TRBV30|TRBD2|.|TRBJ2-1
CAWGLIAGGSQFF
TGTGCCTGGGGCCTAATAGCGGGAGGGTCCCAGTTCTTC
>TRBV5-1|TRBD1|.|TRBJ2-5
CASSTFPGQQGTQYF
TGCGCCAGCAGCACTTTTCCGGGACAGCAAGGGACCCAGTACTTC
>TRBV29-1|.|many|TRBJ2-1
CSVEDLRRNNEQFF
TGCAGCGTTGAAGATCTGCGAAGGAACAATGAGCAGTTCTTC
>TRBV6-2/TRBV6-3|TRBD2|many|TRBJ2-1
CASSQPLSSGRGYNEQFF
TGTGCCAGCAGCCAACCCCTCTCCAGCGGGAGGGGGTACAATGAGCAGTTCTTC
>TRBV29-1|.|many|TRBJ1-1
CSVVLGEAFF
TGCAGCGTTGTCCTCGGCGAAGCTTTCTTT
>TRBV28|TRBD2|.|TRBJ2-7
CASSPQGLANYEQYF
TGTGCCAGCAGTCCTCAGGGACTAGCAAACTACGAGCAGTACTTC
>TRBV19|.|.|TRBJ1-1
CASSVSEGFTEAFF
TGTGCCAGTAGTGTCTCTGAGGGCTTCACTGAAGCTTTCTTT
>TRBV29-1|.|.|TRBJ1-1
CSVAWGLGMNTEAFF
TGCAGCGTTGCATGGGGTTTGGGGATGAACACTGAAGCTTTCTTT
>TRBV11-2|.|.|TRBJ2-5
CASSFRLQESQYF
TGTGCCAGCAGCTTTAGACTTCAAGAGAGCCAATACTTC
>TRBV7-8|TRBD1|few|TRBJ2-1
CASSPGQGLLF
TGTGCCAGCAGCCCTGGACAGGGTCTATTGTTC
>TRBV11-1|.|.|TRBJ2-7
CASSSIGLGFSYEQYF
TGTGCCAGCAGCTCCATAGGACTGGGGTTTTCCTATGAGCAATACTTC
>TRBV11-2|.|.|TRBJ2-5
CASSLNRETHYF
TGTGCCAGCAGCTTGAATAGAGAGACCCATTATTTC
>TRBV7-8|TRBD2|.|TRBJ2-5
CTSSQGLADQETQYF
TGTACCAGCAGCCAAGGACTAGCAGATCAAGAGACCCAGTACTTC
>TRBV6-6|.|.|TRBJ2-2
CASSYSSQGNTGELFF
TGTGCCAGCAGTTACTCTTCACAGGGGAACACCGGGGAGCTGTTTTTT
>TRBV5-1|.|once|TRBJ2-2
CASSLGTGQINTGELFF
TGCGCCAGCAGCTTGGGAACCGGACAGATAAACACCGGGGAGTTGTTTTTT
>TRBV10-3|TRBD2|few|TRBJ2-3
CAISLGGGDTQYF
TGTGCCATCAGTCTTGGGGGGGGAGATACGCAGTATTTT
>TRBV12-3/TRBV12-4|.|many|TRBJ2-1
CASSGLGGDEQFF
TGTGCCAGCAGTGGACTGGGGGGTGATGAGCAGTTCTTC
>TRBV5-4|.|many|TRBJ1-1
CASSVGQTEAFF
TGTGCCAGCAGCGTTGGACAGACTGAAGCTTTCTTT
>TRBV14|TRBD2|.|TRBJ2-1
CVSSQVLAGNYNEQFF
TGTGTCAGCAGCCAAGTACTAGCGGGAAACTACAATGAGCAGTTCTTC
>TRBV6-5|.|.|TRBJ2-3
CVSSKRILDTQYF
TGTGTCAGCAGTAAACGCATCTTGGATACGCAATATTTT
>TRBV11-3|.|.|TRBJ2-1
CASSSGKSNNERFF
TGTGCCAGCAGCTCCGGGAAATCCAACAATGAGCGGTTCTTC
>TRBV6-6|.|.|TRBJ1-4
CASSYVGGGETLFF
TGTGCCAGCAGTTACGTGGGGGGAGGTGAAACACTGTTCTTT
>TRBV10-3|TRBD1|.|TRBJ1-2
CAISERKNRGINGVGYTF
TGTGCCATCAGTGAGCGTAAAAACAGGGGGATTAATGGGGTCGGCTACACCTTC
>TRBV29-1|.|many|TRBJ2-2
CSVGRGTGELFF
TGCAGCGTCGGAAGGGGGACCGGGGAGCTGTTTTTT
>TRBV12-3/TRBV12-4|.|many|TRBJ2-1
CASSLGRRLYNEQFF
TGTGCCAGCAGTTTAGGGCGTCGGCTCTACAATGAGCAGTTCTTC
>TRBV7-8|.|.|TRBJ2-7
CASSAGRGGTYEQYF
TGTGCCAGCAGCGCGGGTCGGGGTGGGACCTACGAGCAGTACTTC
>TRBV4-1|TRBD1|many|TRBJ2-7
CASSQAGTGVYEQYF
TGCGCCAGCAGCCAAGCCGGGACAGGGGTCTACGAGCAGTACTTC
>TRBV4-2|.|many|TRBJ2-5
CAPPVQAQYF
TGTGCCCCGCCGGTCCAGGCCCAGTACTTC
>TRBV5-3|.|few|TRBJ2-1
CARSLVRVASGAYNEQFF
TGTGCCAGAAGCTTGGTTCGGGTAGCCTCAGGGGCCTACAATGAGCAGTTCTTC
>TRBV6-1|TRBD1|few|TRBJ1-3
CASNPQGAGNTIYF
TGTGCCAGCAACCCACAGGGGGCTGGAAACACCATATATTTT
>TRBV4-2|TRBD2|many|TRBJ2-1
CASSLIQRGEGYNEQFF
TGTGCCAGCAGCCTAATTCAACGGGGGGAGGGGTACAATGAGCAGTTCTTC
>TRBV14|.|.|TRBJ2-3
CASSLTDAQYF
TGTGCCAGCAGTCTCACAGATGCGCAGTATTTT
>TRBV4-2|.|.|TRBJ2-1
CANSLSSEQLF
TGTGCCAACAGCCTGAGCTCTGAGCAGCTCTTC
>TRBV11-2|TRBD2|.|TRBJ2-7
CASGLAGGSSYEHYF
TGTGCCAGCGGCTTAGCGGGAGGATCTTCCTACGAGCACTACTTC
>TRBV30|.|.|TRBJ1-1
CAWNRGANTEAFF
TGTGCCTGGAACCGGGGAGCTAACACTGAAGCTTTCTTT